The 32 T cell receptor beta chains in this list originate from one sample, sequenced in a study of T-cell reconstitution after alpha-beta-depleted transplantation in children. TCRbeta library preparation incorporated unique molecular identifiers. One entry per CDR3 protein, called by TCRdb with MiXCR from the PCR reads. Among 240,000 or so distinct CDR3 sequences listed, about 12% were seen once. The sequencing here drew on PBMCs from the stem cell graft donor, taken from the stem cell graft. The receptors were sampled from a human donor who donated a stem cell graft to a child with acute lymphoblastic leukemia.

There are many counts of this clonotype. At one of its ends the junction is not consistent with the germline gene, which may arise from a read error. The V call is TRBV6-1, the J call TRBJ1-2; 8 nucleotides agree with TRBD1. The CDR3 is 13 residues long. CDR1 and CDR2 (germline): MNHNS, SASEGT. CDR3 amino acids: CASSEGPRGRRLF. For the CDR3, the DNA is TGTGCCAGCAGTGAAGGGCCCAGGGGGCGACGGTTGTTC.

In this sample, this clonotype turned up a few times. This may be a read error: a much more frequent sequence differs by one nucleotide. V usage is TRBV20-1 and J usage is TRBJ2-1; 8 nucleotides agree with TRBD2. This CDR3 region has 16 residues. The germline gives CDR1 DFQATT, CDR2 SNEGSKA (reference sequence). In nucleotides, the CDR3 is TGCTGTGCTAGAGACCGAGCGGGAGATTCCTACAATGAGCAGTTCTTC. As protein: CCARDRAGDSYNEQFF.

As regards this clonotype: The junction differs from germline at one of its ends, possibly a read error. The chain employs TRBV20-1 and TRBJ2-4, with TRBD2 matching 12 bases. Germline CDR1 DFQATT, CDR2 SNEGSKA (reference sequence). The CDR3 runs to 17 residues. CDR3 sequence reads: CCARTSGEKLAKNIQYF. DNA for the CDR3: TGCTGTGCTAGGACTAGCGGGGAGAAGCTAGCCAAAAACATTCAGTACTTC.

This clonotype was detected ten times or more. The genes are TRBV6-1 and TRBJ2-7, with D perhaps matching TRBD2 (5 bases). This CDR3 contains 11 residues. Per the germline V gene, CDR1 is MNHNS and CDR2 is SASEGT. V was cut by 7 bases and J by 4 bases, with 8 bases left in between. The CDR3 here is CASTRVYEQYF. CDR3 DNA: TGTGCCAGCACGCGGGTTTACGAGCAGTACTTC.

This clonotype was seen repeatedly, ten times or more. The V call is TRBV4-2, the J call TRBJ2-3; 7 positions agree with TRBD1. The CDR3 is 18 amino acids. With V trimmed by 0 bases and J by 0 bases, 9 bases remained unmatched. The germline V gene has CDR1 LGHNA and CDR2 YNFKEQ. The CDR3 coding sequence is TGTGCCAGCAGCCAAGATCCGGGACAGACTTTTAGCACAGATACGCAGTATTTT. Amino acids: CASSQDPGQTFSTDTQYF.

Comment on this clonotype: A much larger clonotype is one base distant, so this may be a read error. The chain has TRBV20-1 and TRBJ2-7; 9 nucleotides match TRBD1. This CDR3 has 11 amino acids. The V and J ends lost 5 bases and 9 bases, in that order; junction bases with no gene match: 5. The germline CDR1 and CDR2 sequences are DFQATT and SNEGSKA (reference sequence). The CDR3 protein is CSAHRGLGQYF. In DNA form, the CDR3 reads TGCAGTGCTCACAGGGGGCTAGGGCAGTACTTC.

Comment on this clonotype: A much more abundant neighbour one base away suggests this may be a read error. The chain employs TRBV28 and TRBJ2-5, with a tentative D call TRBD2 (6 bases). Germline V gene data show CDR1 as MDHEN and CDR2 as SYDVKM. The CDR3 covers 15 residues. The CDR3 sequence is CASSLGDPRREIQYF. CDR3 DNA: TGTGCCAGCAGTTTAGGCGACCCACGGAGGGAGATCCAGTACTTC.

This clonotype was seen at least ten times. The chain couples TRBV9 to TRBJ2-5; TRBD2 might be the D (6 bases). This CDR3 spans 14 amino acids. Trimming removed 4 bases at V and 1 base at J, with 11 bases between. CDR1 and CDR2 from the germline V gene are SGDLS and YYNGEE. CDR3 DNA sequence: TGTGCCAGCAGCCCCCGGGACTTCCAAGAGACCCAGTACTTC. It translates to CASSPRDFQETQYF.

This clonotype appeared many times. This chain links TRBV5-8 with TRBJ1-1; D is undetermined. V shed 4 bases and J shed 0 bases, with 13 bases lying between them. Looked up from germline, CDR1 is SGHTS and CDR2 is YDEGEE. The CDR3 totals 15 residues. The CDR3 DNA reads as TGTGCCAGCAGCCCCATGGGCCCGATGAACACTGAAGCTTTCTTT. It translates to CASSPMGPMNTEAFF.

This clonotype was seen ten or more times. V usage is TRBV29-1 and J usage is TRBJ2-5, with no clear D. V lost 0 bases and J 2 bases, leaving 10 bases between the germline ends. The germline V gene encodes CDR1 SQVTM and CDR2 ANQGSEA. The CDR3 extends over 14 amino acids. CDR3 in DNA: TGCAGCGTTGAAGAGGGTGCGGTGCAAGAGACCCAGTACTTC. This sequence encodes CSVEEGAVQETQYF. Complete variable domain (other parts from reference TRBV29-1 and TRBJ2-5): SAVISQKPSRDICQRGTSLTIQCQVDSQVTMMFWYRQQPGQSLTLIATANQGSEATYESGFVIDKFPISRPNLTFSTLTVSNMSPEDSSIYLCSVEEGAVQETQYFGPGTRLLVL.

This clonotype appeared many times. The V call is TRBV6-1, the J call TRBJ2-5, with TRBD1 as a possible D gene (6 bases). Germline V gene sequence: CDR1 MNHNS, CDR2 SASEGT. The V end was cut by 10 bases, the J end by 2 bases, with 14 bases between. The CDR3 runs 13 residues. The CDR3 protein is CATLSRGQETQYF. The CDR3, as DNA: TGTGCCACCCTAAGTAGGGGGCAAGAGACCCAGTACTTC.

This clonotype has ten or more counts. This rearrangement joins TRBV20-1 to TRBJ2-3, with a tentative D call TRBD2 (5 bases). The germline V gene encodes CDR1 DFQATT and CDR2 SNEGSKA (reference sequence). Trimming took 5 bases from V and 15 from J, leaving 18 bases between them. The CDR3 covers 11 residues. The CDR3 DNA reads as TGCAGTGCTTCCCCAGCGGCGGTGACTTATTTT. Translation gives CSASPAAVTYF.

Points on this clonotype: A much more abundant neighbour one base away suggests this may be a read error. In DNA form, the CDR3 reads TGTGCCAGCAGTTACACCAGGGGGCCTGACGCTTTCTTT. Encoded protein: CASSYTRGPDAFF. J is TRBJ1-1 and V is TRBV6-5; 8 bases are a match to TRBD1. Per the germline V gene, CDR1 is MNHEY and CDR2 is SVGAGI. This CDR3 has 13 amino acids.

This clonotype was counted ten times or more. V and J are TRBV7-6 and TRBJ2-1, with 8 bases that match TRBD1. V lost 4 bases and J lost 14; bases outside the gene matches: 7. Germline V gene sequence: CDR1 SGHVS, CDR2 FNYEAQ. There are 12 residues in the CDR3. The CDR3 loop is CASSSETGEEFF. CDR3 DNA: TGTGCCAGCAGCTCCGAGACAGGGGAGGAGTTCTTC.

This clonotype was seen repeatedly, ten times or more. V is TRBV10-3 and J is TRBJ2-5; unclear D gene. The CDR3 has 15 amino acids. V lost 0 bases to trimming and J lost 1 base, with 9 bases between them. CDR1 is ENHRY, CDR2 SYGVKD, per germline. The CDR3 bases are TGTGCCATCAGTGAGTCTCCACGGATCCAAGAGACCCAGTACTTC. Translation gives CAISESPRIQETQYF.

This clonotype was seen many times. The rearrangement uses TRBV6-1 and TRBJ1-5; 11 bases align to TRBD1. From germline, CDR1 is MNHNS and CDR2 SASEGT. This CDR3 has 15 residues. Trimming cost V 6 bases and J 5 bases; bases outside gene matches: 6. CDR3 in amino acids: CASSPGQGGHQPQHF. CDR3 coding DNA: TGTGCCAGCAGCCCGGGACAGGGGGGACATCAGCCCCAGCATTTT.

Ten or more counts support this clonotype. The chain employs TRBV29-1 and TRBJ2-7; 10 bases map to TRBD2. With 2 bases clipped from V and 1 base from J, the junction kept 11 bases outside the gene matches. This CDR3 region has 17 residues. Per germline, CDR1 SQVTM and CDR2 ANQGSEA. CDR3 DNA sequence: TGCAGCGTTGAACTAGCGGGGGCCTTGGGTTTTTCCTACGAGCAGTACTTC. Translation gives CSVELAGALGFSYEQYF.

In its sample, this clonotype was seen many times. V is TRBV7-9 and J is TRBJ2-5; the D gene is possibly TRBD1 (5 bases). Per germline, CDR1 SEHNR and CDR2 FQNEAQ (reference sequence). Trimming removed 4 bases at V and 0 bases at J, with 12 bases between. The CDR3 contains 15 residues. Here the CDR3 reads CASSWKQTDQETQYF. DNA of the CDR3: TGTGCCAGCAGCTGGAAACAGACAGACCAAGAGACCCAGTACTTC.

Remarks on this clonotype: This may be a read error, as it is one base from a much larger clone. The chain employs TRBV6-2 or TRBV6-3 and TRBJ1-5; D might be TRBD1 (5 bases). In germline, CDR1 is MNHEY, CDR2 SVGEGT. This CDR3 spans 14 amino acids. CDR3 in amino acids: CASVNVRGGRPHHF. The CDR3 region has the DNA TGTGCCAGCGTAAACGTGCGTGGGGGGAGACCCCATCATTTT.

The V and J genes are TRBV7-9 and TRBJ2-5, with D perhaps TRBD2 (6 bases). The germline CDR1 and CDR2 sequences are SEHNR and FQNEAQ (reference sequence). The germline V and J ends were trimmed by 3 bases and 2 bases, with 16 bases remaining between them. The length of the CDR3 is 16 residues. The CDR3 region has the DNA TGTGCCAGCAGCTTTATCCGCGGCGGGGTACAAGAGACCCAGTACTTC. Its translation: CASSFIRGGVQETQYF.

The genes are TRBV4-1 and TRBJ2-1; D may be TRBD2 (5 bases). CDR1 is MGHRA, CDR2 YSYEKL, per germline. Between the trimmed V and J ends, which lost 4 bases and 5 bases, there was a span of 15 bases. This CDR3 has 15 residues. The CDR3: CASSPSEVRHNEQFF. In DNA form, the CDR3 reads TGCGCCAGCAGCCCGTCGGAGGTCAGACACAATGAGCAGTTCTTC.

The V gene is TRBV19, the J gene TRBJ1-5; D perhaps matches TRBD1 (5 bases). V was cut by 5 bases and J by 5 bases, with 13 bases left in between. Germline CDR1 and CDR2: LNHDA and SQIVND (reference sequence). The CDR3 runs to 14 residues. This chain's CDR3 is CASSPVVGDQPQHF. The CDR3 coding sequence is TGTGCCAGTAGTCCTGTCGTGGGGGATCAGCCCCAGCATTTT.

This clonotype was detected many times. V gene TRBV7-9 combines with J gene TRBJ1-2; D is possibly TRBD1 (5 bases). The CDR3 runs to 14 residues. In germline, CDR1 is SEHNR, CDR2 FQNEAQ (reference sequence). V was shortened by 5 bases and J by 1 base, with 11 bases between the two germline ends. Here the CDR3 reads CASSPRQSNYGYTF. In DNA form, the CDR3 reads TGTGCCAGCAGCCCGAGACAGAGTAACTATGGCTACACCTTC.

This clonotype was detected many times. The gene calls are TRBV15 and TRBJ2-7; D is ambiguous. The CDR3 contains 16 residues. Germline CDR1 and CDR2: LNHNV and YYDKDF (reference sequence). V dropped 1 base and J dropped 3 bases, with 16 bases sitting between them. CDR3 region: CATSRVWQAANYEQYF. For the CDR3, the DNA is TGTGCCACCAGCAGAGTGTGGCAGGCAGCCAACTACGAGCAGTACTTC.

There are many counts of this clonotype. This chain links TRBV9 with TRBJ2-3; tentatively, D is TRBD1 (5 bases). The germline gives CDR1 SGDLS, CDR2 YYNGEE. CDR3 length: 16 residues. V was trimmed by 6 bases and J by 5 bases, leaving 22 bases between them. CDR3 in amino acids: CASIPGPTVQGDTQYF. CDR3 nucleotides: TGTGCCAGCATCCCCGGCCCGACAGTCCAAGGAGATACGCAGTATTTT.

This clonotype showed up many times. The chain combines TRBV5-1 with TRBJ1-2, with unresolved D. V shed 7 bases and J shed 2 bases, with 12 bases lying between them. This CDR3 comprises 13 residues. CDR1 is SGHRS and CDR2 is YFSETQ in the germline V gene. In nucleotides, the CDR3 is TGCGCCAGCGGAGAGGATGAGAACTATGGCTACACCTTC. It translates to CASGEDENYGYTF.

This clonotype was recorded at least ten times. This rearrangement joins TRBV20-1 to TRBJ1-1, with unresolved D. The germline V gene has CDR1 DFQATT and CDR2 SNEGSKA (reference sequence). The CDR3 spans 13 residues. V shed 0 bases and J shed 0 bases, with 5 bases lying between them. In DNA form, the CDR3 reads TGCAGTGCTAGAGACTACATGAACACTGAAGCTTTCTTT. It yields the protein CSARDYMNTEAFF.

This clonotype showed up many times. The chain uses TRBV7-2 and TRBJ2-3; perhaps TRBD2 as D (6 bases). Per germline, CDR1 SGHTA and CDR2 FQGNSA. V lost 3 bases and J lost 0, with 13 bases in between. The CDR3 is made up of 16 amino acids. The CDR3: CASSFSVLASTDTQYF. For the CDR3, the DNA is TGTGCCAGCAGCTTTAGTGTACTAGCAAGCACAGATACGCAGTATTTT.

This clonotype was counted ten times or more. V is TRBV3-1 and J is TRBJ2-2; D is possibly TRBD1 or TRBD2 (5 bases each). The germline gives CDR1 LGHDT, CDR2 YNNKEL (reference sequence). V lost 0 bases and J 6 bases, leaving 8 bases between the germline ends. CDR3 length: 14 residues. The DNA for the CDR3 is TGTGCCAGCAGCCAAGACCCGGGGCCCGGGGAGCTGTTTTTT. Its translation: CASSQDPGPGELFF.

There are many counts of this clonotype. The chain joins TRBV9 to TRBJ2-2; D call uncertain. V was pared by 5 bases and J by 8 bases, with 13 bases between. This CDR3 is built from 13 residues. Germline V lookup: CDR1 SGDLS, CDR2 YYNGEE. CDR3 residues: CASREDPRGELFF. CDR3 nucleotide sequence: TGTGCCAGCAGAGAGGACCCCCGGGGGGAGCTGTTTTTT. The full variable domain, completed using reference TRBV9 and TRBJ2-2, is DSGVTQTPKHLITATGQRVTLRCSPRSGDLSVYWYQQSLDQGLQFLIQYYNGEERAKGNILERFSAQQFPDLHSELNLSSLELGDSALYFCASREDPRGELFFGEGSRLTVL.

The gene calls are TRBV19 and TRBJ2-5; D is perhaps TRBD2 (6 bases). The CDR3 sequence is 11 residues long. Trimming stripped 9 bases from V and 5 bases from J, with 10 bases between. Germline lookup yields CDR1 LNHDA and CDR2 SQIVND (reference sequence). Here the CDR3 DNA reads TGTGCCAGACCTAGCGTTGAGACCCAGTACTTC. Amino acid sequence: CARPSVETQYF.

Ten or more counts support this clonotype. The V gene is TRBV5-1, the J gene TRBJ2-3, with 7 bases matching TRBD2. This CDR3 region has 18 residues. Trimming removed 0 bases from V and 1 base from J; junction bases left unmatched: 11. Germline V gene sequence: CDR1 SGHRS, CDR2 YFSETQ. CDR3 coding DNA: TGCGCCAGCAGCTTGGGCCAAGGGTCGGCGGGAGGCACAGATACGCAGTATTTT. It encodes CASSLGQGSAGGTDTQYF. The full variable domain, its missing parts supplied by reference TRBV5-1 and TRBJ2-3, is KAGVTQTPRYLIKTRGQQVTLSCSPISGHRSVSWYQQTPGQGLQFLFEYFSETQRNKGNFPGRFSGRQFSNSRSEMNVSTLELGDSALYLCASSLGQGSAGGTDTQYFGPGTRLTVL.